The 9 T cell receptor beta chains listed next were all sequenced from one sample in a study of shared clonotypes between healthy human individuals. The assay was immunoSEQ multiplex PCR, and TCRdb's table has in-frame clones only and misses some. The sample lists over a million clones; more than 60% were seen once. Sequencing was performed on memory CD4+ T cells sorted from blood. This sample's subset: CD45RA-negative fraction. Every receptor here comes from a man aged 18 to 29 in good health.

The chain has TRBV4-1 and TRBJ2-7; 9 positions agree with TRBD1. The CDR3 has 17 amino acids. The germline CDR1 and CDR2 sequences are MGHRA and YSYEKL. Losses at the gene ends were 0 bases for V and 1 base for J; bases not matched to a gene: 7. In DNA form, the CDR3 reads TGCGCCAGCAGCCAAGATCTTTGGGGACAGGGATCCTACGAGCAGTACTTC. This gives the protein CASSQDLWGQGSYEQYF.

The chain links TRBV29-1 to TRBJ2-7; TRBD2 matches at 11 bases. The CDR3 has 12 amino acids. V dropped 5 bases and J dropped 8; count of bases not matched to a gene: 5. CDR1 and CDR2 from the germline V gene are SQVTM and ANQGSEA. The CDR3 loop is CSVTSGSPQQYF. CDR3 bases: TGCAGCGTTACTAGCGGGAGCCCACAGCAGTACTTC.

The J gene is TRBJ2-1, the V gene TRBV5-4; TRBD2 might be the D (6 bases). V was shortened by 4 bases and J by 8 bases, with 10 bases between the two germline ends. The germline V gene encodes CDR1 SGHNT and CDR2 YYREEE (reference sequence). This CDR3 has 12 amino acids. The CDR3 DNA reads as TGTGCCAGCAGCCGAGCGGGTGATGAGCAGTTCTTC. Protein sequence: CASSRAGDEQFF.

This clone appeared a few times. The V gene is TRBV11-2, the J gene TRBJ1-4; TRBD1 matches at 7 bases. With V trimmed by 10 bases and J by 4 bases, 9 bases remained unmatched. The CDR3 covers 14 residues. CDR1 is SGHAT and CDR2 is FQNNGV in the germline V gene. CDR3 loop: CATARDRVNEKLFF. DNA for the CDR3: TGTGCCACCGCTCGGGACAGAGTTAATGAAAAACTGTTTTTT.

There are a few counts of this clone. A far larger clone is a single base away, which makes a read error likely. The V and J genes are TRBV7-6 and TRBJ2-2; D is undetermined. The V end was cut by 5 bases, the J end by 3 bases, with 4 bases between. From germline, CDR1 is SGHVS and CDR2 FNYEAQ. CDR3 length: 12 residues. The CDR3 sequence is CASSPDTGELFF. CDR3 coding DNA: TGTGCCAGCAGCCCCGACACCGGGGAGCTGTTTTTT.

This clone was counted ten times or more. The CDR3 sequence is CASSLGGTDVSGANVLTF. Here the CDR3 DNA reads TGCGCCAGCAGCCTGGGAGGGACAGACGTCTCTGGGGCCAACGTCCTGACTTTC. This rearrangement joins TRBV5-1 to TRBJ2-6; either TRBD1 or TRBD2 may fit D (7 bases each). Looked up from germline, CDR1 is SGHRS and CDR2 is YFSETQ. The CDR3 contains 18 residues. V lost 4 bases to trimming and J lost 0 bases, with 17 bases between them.

The rearrangement joins TRBV18 to TRBJ1-1; D ambiguous. Trimming cost V 0 bases and J 8 bases, with 10 bases left between them. Germline V CDR1 and CDR2: KGHSH, LQKENI. This CDR3 comprises 13 residues. This CDR3 is CASSPPGSKEAFF. The CDR3 DNA is TGTGCCAGCTCACCACCGGGGTCAAAAGAAGCTTTCTTT.

The rearrangement joins TRBV2 to TRBJ1-2, with TRBD1 identical over 7 bases. Germline trimming cut 0 bases from V and 7 bases from J; bases unmatched to any gene: 8. Germline V gene sequence: CDR1 SNHLY, CDR2 FYNNEI. The CDR3 is made up of 15 amino acids. DNA of the CDR3: TGTGCCAGCAGTGAAGCAAGGGCAGGGGGGTCTGGCTACACCTTC. It yields the protein CASSEARAGGSGYTF.

This clone has a single count. Sequence at one end of the junction differs from germline and may be a read error. The chain recombines TRBV6-5 with TRBJ2-3; D may be TRBD2 (6 bases). The V gene's germline CDR1 is MNHEY and CDR2 SVGAGI. The CDR3 is 12 residues long. The CDR3 sequence: CAISAGSDTQYF. The CDR3 nucleotides read TGTGCCATCAGTGCGGGGTCAGATACGCAGTATTTT.